This T cell receptor beta chain was captured in a study of T cells in Graves' hyperthyroidism and ophthalmopathy. V lost 6 bases to trimming and J lost 11 bases, with 17 bases between them. The CDR3 covers 14 residues. The V gene's germline CDR1 is MNHEY and CDR2 SVGEGT. It was RNA transcripts that yielded the amplified TCR beta CDR3 regions. TCR CDR3 underwent first-round RT-PCR with the HTBI primer set. TCRdb fed the multiplex PCR reads into MiXCR, producing one record per CDR3 protein. The data contain around 620,000 distinct CDR3 sequences, 11% to 15% of them seen just once; the ten biggest clones take up about 6.6%. Each ophthalmopathy patient scored at least 3 on the Clinical Activity Score and at least 4 on NOSPECS grade, with duration under 3 months. Any patient presenting with uncontrolled infection, other autoimmune disease, pregnancy or lactation was left out. Clinical symptoms, serum thyroxine and TRAb, thyroid ultrasound and orbital computed tomography together formed the diagnostic basis. Cells are PBMCs isolated from around 9.4 ml of fresh blood.

This TCR derives from a woman aged 18 to 35 with Graves' ophthalmopathy. The sample consisted of blood. The chain uses TRBV6-2 or TRBV6-3 and TRBJ1-6, with a tentative D call TRBD1 (5 bases). The CDR3 sequence: CASRPGTPGTPLHF. For the CDR3, the DNA is TGTGCCAGCAGGCCCGGGACCCCGGGGACACCCCTCCACTTT.